A selection of T cell receptor beta chains follows, all from one sample in a study of cytomegalovirus exposure and HLA in healthy donors. Produced via immunoSEQ multiplex PCR; TCRdb's table is partial and in-frame only. Of about 190,000 clones in the sample, roughly 80% were seen once. Sequencing was performed on PBMCs. Source of these receptors: a woman under 30 in good health and CMV-seronegative. CDR3s include the opening cysteine and the closing phenylalanine or tryptophan. Fields, in order: J gene, D gene, clone size, V gene, CDR3 protein, CDR3 DNA. The D gene is left open where the match is weak. Rows may omit the clone size; those that give it use once, few, many or a size class.

>TRBJ2-1|TRBD2|NA|TRBV9
CASSDIAGVGREQFF
TGTGCCAGCAGCGATATAGCGGGAGTGGGACGGGAGCAGTTCTTC
>TRBJ2-2|NA|NA|TRBV9
CASSWRGPDTGELFF
TGTGCCAGCAGTTGGAGGGGGCCGGACACCGGGGAGCTGTTTTTT
>TRBJ1-1|NA|NA|TRBV27
CASSLRTGKNTEAFF
TGTGCCAGCAGTTTACGTACAGGGAAGAACACTGAAGCTTTCTTT
>TRBJ2-1|TRBD2|NA|TRBV27
CASSRVFRTSGRNEQFF
TGTGCCAGCAGTAGGGTCTTTAGGACTAGCGGACGCAATGAGCAGTTCTTC
>TRBJ2-2|TRBD2|NA|TRBV14
CASSPAGLAGMNTGELFF
TGTGCCAGCAGCCCAGCGGGACTAGCGGGGATGAACACCGGGGAGCTGTTTTTT
>TRBJ1-5|NA|NA|TRBV27
CASRVTGPSNQPQHF
TGTGCCAGCAGGGTAACAGGGCCGTCCAATCAGCCCCAGCATTTT
>TRBJ1-5|TRBD1|NA|TRBV7-2
CASSLLGGQSYSNQPQHF
TGTGCCAGCAGCTTATTGGGGGGACAGTCATATAGCAATCAGCCCCAGCATTTT
>TRBJ1-5|TRBD1|once|TRBV9
CASGGTGGPQPQHF
TGTGCCAGCGGAGGGACAGGGGGCCCACAGCCCCAGCATTTT
>TRBJ1-2|NA|NA|TRBV28
CASSPAGARGYTF
TGTGCCAGCTCCCCCGCTGGGGCGAGGGGCTACACCTTC
>TRBJ1-3|TRBD1|NA|TRBV19
CASSTGQQGNTIYF
TGTGCCAGTAGTACGGGACAGCAAGGAAACACCATATATTTT
>TRBJ2-2|NA|once|TRBV19
CASSLDRGTGELFF
TGTGCCAGTAGTTTGGACAGAGGGACCGGGGAGCTGTTTTTT
>TRBJ1-5|NA|NA|TRBV7-3
CASSSGPGMGQPQHF
TGTGCCAGCAGCTCTGGACCAGGGATGGGTCAGCCCCAGCATTTT
>TRBJ2-7|TRBD1|NA|TRBV10-1
CASSEGTGGGEQYF
TGCGCCAGCAGTGAGGGGACAGGGGGCGGTGAGCAGTACTTC
>TRBJ2-7|TRBD1|NA|TRBV5-1
CASSRGTGGGDEQYF
TGCGCCAGCAGCAGAGGGACAGGGGGCGGCGACGAGCAGTACTTC
>TRBJ2-5|TRBD1|NA|TRBV10-2
CASRDRGETQYF
TGCGCCAGCAGGGACAGGGGGGAGACCCAGTACTTC
>TRBJ2-4|NA|NA|TRBV28
CASSFPGREYLAKNIQYF
TGTGCCAGCAGTTTCCCCGGGAGAGAGTACCTAGCCAAAAACATTCAGTACTTC
>TRBJ2-7|NA|NA|TRBV5-1
CASSPAGNSYEQYF
TGCGCCAGCAGCCCTGCAGGGAACTCCTACGAGCAGTACTTC
>TRBJ2-5|TRBD1|NA|TRBV29-1
CSVGQGQETQYF
TGCAGCGTTGGACAGGGGCAAGAGACCCAGTACTTC
>TRBJ1-1|NA|NA|TRBV15
CATSRGAVNTEAFF
TGTGCCACCAGCAGAGGGGCAGTAAACACTGAAGCTTTCTTT
>TRBJ2-7|TRBD2|NA|TRBV9
CASLLAGGRYEQYF
TGTGCCAGTCTACTAGCGGGGGGCCGCTACGAGCAGTACTTC
>TRBJ1-5|TRBD1|NA|TRBV19
CASNRGGNSNQPQHF
TGTGCCAGCAACAGGGGAGGCAATAGCAATCAGCCCCAGCATTTT
>TRBJ1-1|NA|NA|TRBV29-1
CSAPTGLNTEAFF
TGCAGCGCCCCGACAGGACTGAACACTGAAGCTTTCTTT
>TRBJ1-5|NA|NA|TRBV5-8
CASSLEAGEEGQPQHF
TGTGCCAGCAGCTTGGAGGCGGGTGAGGAGGGACAGCCCCAGCATTTT
>TRBJ1-1|NA|NA|TRBV21-1
CASSKEMFGETGGSTEAFF
TGTGCCAGCAGCAAAGAGATGTTTGGAGAGACAGGTGGGAGCACTGAAGCTTTCTTT
>TRBJ2-5|NA|NA|TRBV19
CASSIFEGAETQYF
TGTGCCAGTAGTATATTCGAAGGGGCAGAGACCCAGTACTTC
>TRBJ2-3|NA|few|TRBV2
CASSEAADTQYF
TGTGCCAGCAGTGAGGCGGCAGATACGCAGTATTTT
>TRBJ2-7|NA|NA|TRBV2
CAKRRQGYEQYF
TGTGCCAAAAGGCGGCAGGGCTACGAGCAGTACTTC
>TRBJ1-6|NA|once|TRBV6-5
CASSYTRTANGSPLHF
TGTGCCAGCAGTTACACCCGGACAGCCAACGGGTCACCCCTCCACTTT
>TRBJ2-1|TRBD1|once|TRBV5-1
CASSPGIKTGLDPNEQFF
TGCGCCAGCAGCCCGGGAATAAAGACAGGGTTAGACCCCAATGAGCAGTTCTTC
>TRBJ2-3|NA|NA|TRBV6-6
CASSTGPKRGPDTQYF
TGTGCCAGCAGTACCGGGCCGAAACGGGGTCCGGATACGCAGTATTTT
>TRBJ1-5|NA|NA|TRBV6-4
CASSDVDSLANQPQHF
TGTGCCAGCAGTGACGTGGACTCTCTGGCGAATCAGCCCCAGCATTTT
>TRBJ2-3|TRBD2|NA|TRBV2
CASTQGLAGMDTQYF
TGTGCCAGCACTCAAGGACTAGCGGGGATGGATACGCAGTATTTT
>TRBJ1-2|NA|NA|TRBV29-1
CSVGLYGYTF
TGCAGCGTAGGACTCTATGGCTACACCTTC
>TRBJ1-5|NA|NA|TRBV4-1
CASSQDGRGRGGNQPQHF
TGCGCCAGCAGCCAGGATGGCCGGGGGAGAGGCGGCAATCAGCCCCAGCATTTT
>TRBJ2-6|NA|NA|TRBV2
CASRESGANVLTF
TGTGCCAGCAGGGAGTCTGGGGCCAACGTCCTGACTTTC
>TRBJ2-2|TRBD1|NA|TRBV18
CASSPLVYRGISGELFF
TGTGCCAGCTCACCACTCGTATACAGGGGAATTTCCGGGGAGCTGTTTTTT
>TRBJ2-3|TRBD1|NA|TRBV28
CASSKDRGRGTDTQYF
TGTGCCAGCAGTAAGGACAGGGGGCGAGGCACAGATACGCAGTATTTT
>TRBJ2-2|NA|NA|TRBV7-7
CASSVNQGSANTGELFF
TGTGCCAGCAGCGTAAATCAGGGGAGTGCGAACACCGGGGAGCTGTTTTTT
>TRBJ1-2|NA|NA|TRBV27
CASRLQGSYGYTF
TGTGCCAGCAGACTACAGGGTTCCTATGGCTACACCTTC
>TRBJ2-4|NA|NA|TRBV2
CASMTGPIQYF
TGTGCCAGCATGACAGGACCCATTCAGTACTTC
>TRBJ2-3|TRBD2|NA|TRBV2
CASSEGEGSTQYF
TGTGCCAGCAGTGAGGGGGAGGGCAGTACGCAGTATTTT
>TRBJ1-1|NA|NA|TRBV29-1
CSARNTEAFF
TGCAGCGCGAGAAACACTGAAGCTTTCTTT
>TRBJ2-2|NA|NA|TRBV29-1
CSVTGNTGELFF
TGCAGCGTGACAGGGAACACCGGGGAGCTGTTTTTT
>TRBJ1-1|NA|NA|TRBV9
CASSGLTGAFF
TGTGCCAGCAGCGGCTTGACGGGAGCTTTCTTT
>TRBJ1-1|NA|NA|TRBV29-1
CSVGRFNTEAFF
TGCAGCGTTGGCAGGTTTAACACTGAAGCTTTCTTT
>TRBJ1-1|NA|NA|TRBV18
CASSPDRILNTEAFF
TGTGCCAGCTCACCCGACAGAATCCTAAACACTGAAGCTTTCTTT
>TRBJ2-2|NA|NA|TRBV19
CASSIRPQDTGELFF
TGTGCCAGTAGTATTCGGCCCCAGGACACCGGGGAGCTGTTTTTT
>TRBJ1-1|NA|NA|TRBV6-4
CASSVEVNTEAFF
TGTGCCAGCAGTGTTGAGGTCAACACTGAAGCTTTCTTT
>TRBJ2-1|NA|NA|TRBV9
CASSVVSGGEQFF
TGTGCCAGCAGCGTGGTTAGCGGTGGAGAGCAGTTCTTC
>TRBJ2-7|NA|few|TRBV6-6
CASLGGSNEQYF
TGTGCCAGCCTCGGAGGGTCCAACGAGCAGTACTTC
>TRBJ2-7|NA|NA|TRBV9
CASSPEGPFYEQYF
TGTGCCAGCAGCCCCGAGGGTCCTTTCTACGAGCAGTACTTC